Shown below are 24 T cell receptor beta chains from a single sample sequenced in a study of tumor and adjacent non-tumor tissue in lung cancer. The template was RNA from unsorted bulk tissue. TCRbeta libraries were built with three rounds of nested PCR, modified from ARM-PCR. TCRdb re-called the multiplex PCR reads with MiXCR, one entry per CDR3 protein. This sample has fewer than 150,000 distinct CDR3 sequences, with around 65% found just once. Source material: lung tumor tissue. The source is a man aged 55 to 70 with small cell lung cancer.

This clonotype was recorded a few times. No conserved phenylalanine or tryptophan is present at the end of the CDR3, so a read error is the likely explanation. The J gene is TRBJ2-3, the V gene TRBV11-2; a weak D match, TRBD2 (5 bases). Trimming shortened V by 0 bases and J by 3 bases, and 7 bases separated the two germline ends. This CDR3 comprises 14 residues. CDR1 SGHAT and CDR2 FQNNGV come from the germline V gene. CDR3 sequence reads: CASSLDTGTDTQYL. Here the CDR3 DNA reads TGTGCCAGCAGCTTAGACACGGGGACAGATACGCAGTATTTA.

V and J are TRBV7-9 and TRBJ1-3, with 8 bases lining up with TRBD1. Trimming at V came to 2 bases and at J to 2 bases, leaving 2 bases not matched to a gene. The CDR3 loop spans 15 amino acids. The V gene's germline CDR1 is SEHNR and CDR2 FQNEAQ (reference sequence). The CDR3: CASSLQGATGNTIYF. The CDR3 DNA follows: TGTGCCAGCAGCTTACAGGGGGCGACTGGAAACACCATATATTTT. Using reference TRBV7-9 and TRBJ1-3 for the parts outside the CDR3, the full variable domain is DTGVSQNPRHKITKRGQNVTFRCDPISEHNRLYWYRQTLGQGPEFLTYFQNEAQLEKSRLLSDRFSAERPKGSFSTLEIQRTEQGDSAMYLCASSLQGATGNTIYFGEGSWLTVV.

This chain uses TRBV11-2 with TRBJ2-3; 11 bases are shared with TRBD2. This CDR3 has 14 amino acids. V shed 11 bases and J 8 bases; nucleotides not matched to a gene: 12. CDR1 is SGHAT, CDR2 FQNNGV, per germline. CDR3 bases: TGTGCCTGTAGCTTTGTAGCGGGAGGGGTTACGCAGTATTTT. This sequence encodes CACSFVAGGVTQYF.

On this clonotype itself: A read error may produce the germline difference seen at one junction end. This rearrangement joins TRBV11-2 to TRBJ2-3, with D perhaps being TRBD1 or TRBD2 (6 bases each). The CDR3 contains 16 residues. CDR1 and CDR2 (germline): SGHAT, FQNNGV. For the CDR3, the DNA is TGTGCCAGCAGCTTAACTCTAGGAGGGGGAGCAGATACGCGGTATTTT. It codes for CASSLTLGGGADTRYF.

This clonotype came up many times. The rearrangement joins TRBV12-3 or TRBV12-4 to TRBJ1-2; 9 bases map to TRBD1. After removal of 2 bases from V and 6 bases from J, the junction contained 7 bases not matched to a gene. CDR3 length: 15 amino acids. The DNA for the CDR3 is TGTGCCAGCAGTTTAAGTTGGGACAGGGCGCATGGCTACACCTTC. Its translation is CASSLSWDRAHGYTF.

About this clonotype itself: Its ends do not fully match the called genes, so a read error is possible. V is TRBV11-3 and J is TRBJ2-7; no reliable D call. CDR3 length equals 14 residues. Germline V gene data show CDR1 as SGHNT and CDR2 as YENEEA. DNA for the CDR3: TGTGCCAGCATCTTAGAGGCTTGGGGCTACGAGCAGTACTTC. Encoded protein: CASILEAWGYEQYF.

About this clonotype: This could be a read error, since a much larger clone is one nucleotide away. The chain employs TRBV20-1 and TRBJ1-1; D ambiguous. The CDR3 runs to 10 residues. Germline CDR1 reads DFQATT; CDR2 reads SNEGSKA (reference sequence). The CDR3 coding sequence is TGCAGTACTAGTACGAATGAAGCTTTCTTT. This translates into CSTSTNEAFF.

This clonotype was seen only a few times. The chain couples TRBV6-5 to TRBJ1-1; D unresolved. The germline V and J ends were trimmed by 0 bases and 3 bases, with 5 bases remaining between them. CDR1 and CDR2 (germline): MNHEY, SVGAGI. The CDR3 is 13 residues long. CDR3 amino acids: CASSYSSDTEAFF. CDR3 DNA: TGTGCCAGCAGTTACTCATCGGACACTGAAGCTTTCTTT.

On this clonotype: One junction end does not reproduce the germline sequence, and a read error may be involved. V and J are TRBV11-2 and TRBJ1-4, with 7 bases matching TRBD1. The CDR3 spans 15 residues. Germline CDR1 and CDR2: SGHAT and FQNNGV. CDR3: CPNSFQGGTNEKLFF. The CDR3 DNA follows: TGTCCCAACAGCTTTCAGGGGGGAACTAATGAAAAGCTGTTTTTT.

For the CDR3, the DNA is TGCAGTGCTACTGGTGGGGCTAACGGAAACAATGAGCAGTTCTTC. This sequence encodes CSATGGANGNNEQFF. This chain connects TRBV20-1 to TRBJ2-1; tentatively, D is TRBD1 (5 bases). V gave up 4 bases and J gave up 5 bases, with 18 bases separating them. The CDR3 contains 15 residues. The germline CDR1 and CDR2 sequences are DFQATT and SNEGSKA (reference sequence).

This clonotype has more than one count but fewer than ten. The CDR3 sequence: CSGLVGQETQYF. As DNA, the CDR3 is TGCAGTGGGCTAGTTGGCCAAGAGACCCAGTACTTC. J is TRBJ2-5 and V is TRBV20-1; D not resolved. Germline V CDR1 and CDR2: DFQATT, SNEGSKA (reference sequence). CDR3 size: 12 residues. Trimming stripped 7 bases from V and 1 base from J, with 10 bases between.

This clonotype was observed many times. This sequence joins TRBV5-5 and TRBJ2-1; 7 bases align to TRBD1. V lost 0 bases and J lost 4; bases outside the gene matches: 4. There are 15 residues in the CDR3. Germline assignment: CDR1 SGHKS and CDR2 YYEKEE (reference sequence). CDR3 DNA: TGTGCCAGCAGCTTGGGGCCAGGGGGTTACAATGAGCAGTTCTTC. It is translated as CASSLGPGGYNEQFF.

Comments on this clonotype: A much larger clone lies a single base off, so this may be a read error. V usage is TRBV4-2 and J usage is TRBJ2-3; 7 bases map to TRBD2. The CDR3 is 19 amino acids. CDR1 LGHNA and CDR2 YNFKEQ come from the germline V gene. V shed 0 bases and J 5 bases; nucleotides not matched to a gene: 17. The CDR3 DNA is TGTGCCAGCAGCCAAGAATTCCGGGGGAGGGCTCCAGGAGTAGATACGCAGTATTTT. Translating gives CASSQEFRGRAPGVDTQYF.

The gene calls are TRBV20-1 and TRBJ2-3, with 13 bases aligning to TRBD2. In germline, CDR1 is DFQATT, CDR2 SNEGSKA (reference sequence). Trimming at V came to 8 bases and at J to 9 bases, leaving 17 bases not matched to a gene. The CDR3 loop spans 16 amino acids. This chain's CDR3 is CSSTLGLAGVSETQYF. CDR3 sequence (DNA): TGCAGTTCTACCCTAGGACTAGCGGGAGTCTCGGAGACGCAGTATTTT.

Of note for this clonotype: Mismatch with germline at one junction end may stem from a read error. This chain connects TRBV7-8 to TRBJ2-3; 10 nucleotides match TRBD2. CDR1 is SGHVS and CDR2 is FQNEAQ in the germline V gene. The CDR3 is 15 amino acids. The CDR3 region is CATSILAGGTDTQYF. CDR3 in DNA: TGTGCCACCAGCATCCTAGCGGGAGGCACAGATACGCAGTATTTT.

Regarding this clonotype: Compared with germline, one end of the junction differs, possibly owing to a read error. The rearrangement uses TRBV28 and TRBJ1-1; D gene unclear. Germline CDR1 and CDR2: MDHEN and SYDVKM. This CDR3 has 11 amino acids. The CDR3 sequence is CVSKDLVRAFF. CDR3 bases: TGTGTCAGCAAGGACCTGGTGAGAGCTTTCTTT.

Worth noting for this clonotype: A read error may produce the germline difference seen at one junction end. This chain joins TRBV20-1 and TRBJ1-5; possibly TRBD1 for D (5 bases). Germline CDR1 and CDR2: DFQATT and SNEGSKA (reference sequence). This CDR3 has 14 residues. CDR3: CIAARGTQGQPQHF. Here the CDR3 DNA reads TGCATTGCTGCACGGGGGACCCAAGGTCAGCCCCAGCATTTT.

V is TRBV4-1 and J is TRBJ1-1, with D hard to call. The V end was cut by 1 base, the J end by 1 base, with 16 bases between. Per the germline V gene, CDR1 is MGHRA and CDR2 is YSYEKL. This CDR3 has 17 residues. CDR3 nucleotide sequence: TGCGCCAGCAGCCAAGTCCCCTCTGATGGAGGGAACACTGAAGCTTTCTTT. This translates into CASSQVPSDGGNTEAFF.

This clonotype was seen once. This chain's CDR3 is CANRSGRAGGELFF. The CDR3 nucleotides are TGTGCCAACAGGAGCGGGAGGGCCGGTGGGGAGCTGTTTTTT. The chain has TRBV6-5 and TRBJ2-2; TRBD2 agrees at 10 bases. The CDR3 is made up of 14 amino acids. Germline-derived CDR1 and CDR2 are MNHEY and SVGAGI. With V trimmed by 10 bases and J by 8 bases, 10 bases remained unmatched.

This clonotype turned up a few times. V is TRBV6-1 and J is TRBJ2-7, with 8 bases that match TRBD2. Germline CDR1 MNHNS, CDR2 SASEGT. The CDR3 runs 12 residues. Written as DNA, the CDR3 is TGTGCTAGCGGGGACGGAGCCGGGGAGCAGTACTTC. Translation gives CASGDGAGEQYF.

As regards this clonotype: A junction end diverges from the germline sequence, so it may reflect a read error. The gene calls are TRBV29-1 and TRBJ2-1, with D perhaps assigned TRBD1 or TRBD2 (5 bases each). Germline values: CDR1 SQVTM, CDR2 ANQGSEA. The CDR3 extends over 11 amino acids. The CDR3 DNA is TGCAACGTCGGACGGGGCGATGAGCAGTTATTC. This gives the protein CNVGRGDEQLF.

A word on this clonotype: It is likely a read error, because the conserved phenylalanine at the end of the CDR3 is missing. The chain carries TRBV20-1 and TRBJ2-3, with D maybe TRBD2 (6 bases). Germline lookup yields CDR1 DFQATT and CDR2 SNEGSKA (reference sequence). CDR3 size: 14 residues. The CDR3 loop reads CSASRSGPTGTQYL. The CDR3 DNA follows: TGTAGTGCTAGCCGGAGCGGGCCCACAGGTACGCAGTATCTT.

This clonotype was observed a handful of times. This sequence joins TRBV4-1 and TRBJ2-1; no firm D call. Trimming took off 1 base at V and 9 bases at J, with 7 bases between the two ends. Germline CDR1 reads MGHRA; CDR2 reads YSYEKL. The CDR3 length is 12 residues. DNA for the CDR3: TGCGCCAGCAGCCAAGGAGAGGTTGAGCAGTTCTTC. It codes for CASSQGEVEQFF.

About this clonotype: One end of the junction varies from germline; a read error may be responsible. The CDR3: CARSYRAGGGETQYF. DNA of the CDR3: TGCGCCAGGAGCTACCGAGCGGGAGGCGGAGAGACCCAGTACTTC. The rearrangement links TRBV5-1 to TRBJ2-5; 9 bases are a match to TRBD2. Germline CDR1 SGHRS, CDR2 YFSETQ. The CDR3 spans 15 residues.